The source of this T cell receptor (beta chain) is a study of cytomegalovirus exposure and HLA in healthy donors. The study's findings and limits: In an earlier analysis, in approximately 630 donors, most V segments appeared productive either ~87% or ~30% of the time.

As for the donors, each was a healthy bone marrow donor. Germline CDR1 MNHEY, CDR2 SVGAGI. Trimming cost V 7 bases and J 5 bases; bases outside gene matches: 7. This CDR3 region has 13 residues. This clone was seen a few times. Its antigen is currently unknown. The study ran its PCR with 60 Vbeta and 13 Jbeta primers. The assay was immunoSEQ multiplex PCR, and TCRdb's table has in-frame clones only and misses some. The repertoire includes under 200,000 clones, around three quarters of them detected once, and more than 5.5% sits in the top ten. The chain uses TRBV6-5 and TRBJ1-1; the match to TRBD1 covers 7 bases. Sequencing used PBMCs. This clonotype originated in a man aged 35 to 55 in good health and CMV-seronegative. CDR3 sequence reads: CASNLQGSTEAFF. The CDR3 bases are TGTGCCAGCAATCTACAGGGGAGTACTGAAGCTTTCTTT.